This T cell receptor beta chain came from a study of cytomegalovirus exposure and HLA in healthy donors. Overall study: Clustering assigned approximately 78% of the approximately 400 genotyped donors to the Caucasian-associated ancestry cluster. Study-wide points: In a later analysis, V- and J-gene trimming of beta chains associated with a DCLRE1C missense variant, replicated independently. Previously analyzed data showed that most TCR beta V segments were productive at a frequency of about 87% or about 30%. Available immune exposure information was restricted to CMV serostatus only.

In regard to this clone: The antigen remains unidentified.

The PCR contained 60 Vbeta and 13 Jbeta primers. Sequencing was performed with immunoSEQ multiplex PCR; in TCRdb, only in-frame clones are kept and a portion is missing. In the table there are over 80,000 clones, about 83% of which are singletons. Sequencing was done on a sample of PBMCs. This clonotype originated in a man in his fifties or sixties in good health and CMV-seropositive.

The CDR3 DNA is TGTGCCAGCAGGCACGGGGATACGCAGTATTTT. It specifies CASRHGDTQYF. The V gene is TRBV7-9, the J gene TRBJ2-3, with D unresolved. Germline CDR1 is SEHNR and CDR2 is FQNEAQ (reference sequence). CDR3 length: 11 amino acids. V gave up 6 bases and J gave up 6 bases, with 7 bases separating them.